The following is a T cell receptor beta chain sequence with its context. Its antigen is undetermined. This entry comes from a study of cytomegalovirus exposure and HLA in healthy donors. Whole-study findings and limits: The likely explanation for a cluster of highly shared sequence variants was sequencing artifact.

Researchers ran the PCR with 60 Vbeta and 13 Jbeta primers. Libraries were prepared by immunoSEQ multiplex PCR; TCRdb keeps only in-frame clonotypes and omits some of them. In the table there are about 170,000 clones, 75% to 85% of which are singletons. V was cut by 5 bases and J by 2 bases, with 9 bases left in between. CDR1 is SGHAT, CDR2 FQDESV, per germline (reference sequence). The CDR3 length is 13 residues. The specimen was PBMCs. This sequence originates from a woman between 18 and 30 years old in good health and CMV-seropositive. This chain links TRBV11-1 with TRBJ1-2; D remains ambiguous. The CDR3 protein is CASSPDKNYGYTF. CDR3 sequence (DNA): TGTGCCAGCAGCCCTGACAAGAACTATGGCTACACCTTC.